This paragraph covers one TCR beta chain sequence. TCRdb re-called the RT-PCR reads through MiXCR, storing one row per CDR3 protein. The profile shows almost 700,000 distinct CDR3 sequences, more than 13% of them singletons. Trimming removed 5 bases from V and 2 bases from J; junction bases left unmatched: 5. The germline gives CDR1 MNHEY, CDR2 SVGAGI. This CDR3 region has 15 residues. The sample consisted of memory CD4+ T cells from blood. The J gene is TRBJ2-2, the V gene TRBV6-5, with TRBD1 matching over 7 bases. The clonotype was recovered from a female donor in good health, serving as a healthy control. CDR3 nucleotides: TGTGCCAGCAGTGGTCAGGGGGTAAACACCGGGGAGCTGTTTTTT. Translating it yields CASSGQGVNTGELFF.